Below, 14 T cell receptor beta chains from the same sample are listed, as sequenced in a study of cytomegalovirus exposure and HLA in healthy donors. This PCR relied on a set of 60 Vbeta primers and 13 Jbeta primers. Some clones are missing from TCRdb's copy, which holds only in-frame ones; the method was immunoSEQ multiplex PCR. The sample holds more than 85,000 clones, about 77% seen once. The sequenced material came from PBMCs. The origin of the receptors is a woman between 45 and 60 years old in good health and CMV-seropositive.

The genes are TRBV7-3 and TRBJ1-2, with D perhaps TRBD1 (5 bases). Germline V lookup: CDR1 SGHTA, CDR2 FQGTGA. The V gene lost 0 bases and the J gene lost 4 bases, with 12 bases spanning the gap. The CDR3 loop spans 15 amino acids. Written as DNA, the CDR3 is TGTGCCAGCAGCTTAACTCCTGCAGGGTTCTATGGCTACACCTTC. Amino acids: CASSLTPAGFYGYTF. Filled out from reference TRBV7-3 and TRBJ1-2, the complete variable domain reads GAGVSQTPSNKVTEKGKYVELRCDPISGHTALYWYRQSLGQGPEFLIYFQGTGAADDSGLPNDRFFAVRPEGSVSTLKIQRTERGDSAVYLCASSLTPAGFYGYTFGSGTRLTVV.

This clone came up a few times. For the CDR3, the DNA is TGTGCCAGCAGGGGGGGTAAACTGTTTTTT. It translates to CASRGGKLFF. V usage is TRBV25-1 and J usage is TRBJ1-4; tentative D call: TRBD1 (5 bases). V was pared by 6 bases and J by 11 bases, with 7 bases between. There are 10 residues in the CDR3. The V gene's germline CDR1 is MGHDK and CDR2 SYGVNS.

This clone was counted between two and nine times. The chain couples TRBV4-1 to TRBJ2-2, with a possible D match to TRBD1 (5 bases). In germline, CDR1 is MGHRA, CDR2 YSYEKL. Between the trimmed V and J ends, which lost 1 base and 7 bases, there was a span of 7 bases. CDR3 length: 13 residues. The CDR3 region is CASSQGGSGELFF. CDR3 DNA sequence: TGCGCCAGCAGCCAAGGGGGCAGCGGGGAGCTGTTTTTT.

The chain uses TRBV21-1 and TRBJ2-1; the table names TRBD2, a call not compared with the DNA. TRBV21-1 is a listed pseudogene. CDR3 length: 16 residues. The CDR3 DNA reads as TGTGCCAGCAGCAAAGTCTCTAGCGGGAGAGACAATGAGCAGTTCTTC. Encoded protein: CASSKVSSGRDNEQFF.

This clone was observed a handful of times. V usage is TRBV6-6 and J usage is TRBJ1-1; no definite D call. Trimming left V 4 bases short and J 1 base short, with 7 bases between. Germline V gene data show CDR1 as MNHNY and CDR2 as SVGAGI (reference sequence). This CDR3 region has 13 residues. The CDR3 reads CASSLEANTEAFF. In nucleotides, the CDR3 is TGTGCCAGCAGTTTGGAGGCGAACACTGAAGCTTTCTTT.

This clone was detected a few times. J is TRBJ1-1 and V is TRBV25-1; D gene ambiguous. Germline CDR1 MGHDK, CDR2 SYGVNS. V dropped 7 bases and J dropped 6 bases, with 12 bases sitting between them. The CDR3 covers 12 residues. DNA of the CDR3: TGTGCCAGCAAAGGGCGGGTCGCTGAAGCTTTCTTT. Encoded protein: CASKGRVAEAFF.

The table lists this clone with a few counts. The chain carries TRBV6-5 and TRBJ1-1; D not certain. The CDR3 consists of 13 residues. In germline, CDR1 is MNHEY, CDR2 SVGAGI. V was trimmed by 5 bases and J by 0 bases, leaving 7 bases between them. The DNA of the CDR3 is TGTGCCAGCAGTGCAACTATGAACACTGAAGCTTTCTTT. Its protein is CASSATMNTEAFF.

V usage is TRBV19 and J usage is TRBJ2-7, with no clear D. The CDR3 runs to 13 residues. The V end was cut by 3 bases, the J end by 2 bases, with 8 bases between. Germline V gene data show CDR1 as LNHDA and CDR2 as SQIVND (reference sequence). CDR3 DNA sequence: TGTGCCAGTAGTATCAGTCTTACCTACGAGCAGTACTTC. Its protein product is CASSISLTYEQYF.

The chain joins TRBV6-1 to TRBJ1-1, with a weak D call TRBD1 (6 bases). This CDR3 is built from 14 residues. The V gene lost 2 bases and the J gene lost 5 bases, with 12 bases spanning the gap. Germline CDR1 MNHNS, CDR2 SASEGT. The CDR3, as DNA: TGTGCCAGCAGTGAACACAGGCAGGGGACTGAAGCTTTCTTT. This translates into CASSEHRQGTEAFF.

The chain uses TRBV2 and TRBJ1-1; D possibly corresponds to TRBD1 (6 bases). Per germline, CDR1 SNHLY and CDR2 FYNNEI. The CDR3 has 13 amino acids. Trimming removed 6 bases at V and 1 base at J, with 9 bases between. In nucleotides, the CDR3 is TGTGCCAGCAGAGGCAGGGGGAACACTGAAGCTTTCTTT. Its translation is CASRGRGNTEAFF.

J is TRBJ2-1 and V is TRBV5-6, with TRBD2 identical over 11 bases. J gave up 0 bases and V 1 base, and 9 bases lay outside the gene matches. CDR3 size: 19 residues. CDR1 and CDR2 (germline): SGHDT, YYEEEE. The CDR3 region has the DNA TGTGCCAGCAGCTTGTTTCTAGCGGGAGGCCCGATCTCCTACAATGAGCAGTTCTTC. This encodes CASSLFLAGGPISYNEQFF.

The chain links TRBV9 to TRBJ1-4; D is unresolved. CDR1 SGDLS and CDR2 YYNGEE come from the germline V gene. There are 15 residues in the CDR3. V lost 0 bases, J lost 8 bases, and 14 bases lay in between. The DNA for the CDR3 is TGTGCCAGCAGCGTAGCGCTGGGTTCGGAGGAAAAACTGTTTTTT. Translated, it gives CASSVALGSEEKLFF.

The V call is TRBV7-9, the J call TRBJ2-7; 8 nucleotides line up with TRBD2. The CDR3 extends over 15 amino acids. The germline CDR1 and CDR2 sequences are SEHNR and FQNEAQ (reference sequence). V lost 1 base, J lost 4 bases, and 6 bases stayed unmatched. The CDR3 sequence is CASSLVSREDYEQYF. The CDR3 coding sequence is TGTGCCAGCAGCTTAGTATCGCGGGAGGATTACGAGCAGTACTTC.

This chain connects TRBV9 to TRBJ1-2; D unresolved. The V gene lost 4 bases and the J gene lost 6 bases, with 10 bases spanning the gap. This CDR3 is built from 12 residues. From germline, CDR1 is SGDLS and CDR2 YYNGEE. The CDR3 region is CASSTNANGYTF. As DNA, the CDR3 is TGTGCCAGCAGCACTAATGCGAATGGCTACACCTTC.